This T cell receptor (beta chain) was sequenced for a study of T cells in Graves' hyperthyroidism and ophthalmopathy. Overall study: Pretreatment peripheral blood was obtained at initial diagnosis.

In its sample, this clonotype was seen many times. Its antigen is undetermined. Between the trimmed V and J ends, which lost 4 bases and 7 bases, there was a span of 18 bases. The CDR3 contains 15 residues. Germline-derived CDR1 and CDR2 are SGDLS and YYNGEE. Whole-study findings and limits: Within blood appeared most thyroid clonotypes that had expanded above 0.001.

Researchers amplified the TCR beta CDR3 regions from RNA transcripts. The HTBI primer set drove a first-round RT-PCR of the TCR CDR3. TCRdb processed the multiplex PCR reads anew with MiXCR; each CDR3 protein has one entry. The data contain almost 350,000 distinct CDR3 sequences, 15% to 20% of them seen just once; the ten biggest clones take up 15% to 17%. Lactation, pregnancy, other autoimmune disease or uncontrolled infection led to exclusion of patients. The authors obtained PBMCs from 9 to 10 ml of fresh peripheral blood. The material sequenced was blood. The TCR sequence derives from a woman aged 40 to 49 with Graves' ophthalmopathy. The chain links TRBV9 to TRBJ1-5, with a tentative D call TRBD1 (5 bases). The CDR3 nucleotides read TGTGCCAGCAGCCCCGGGGGTGGGCATTGGCAGCCCCAGCATTTT. Its translation: CASSPGGGHWQPQHF.